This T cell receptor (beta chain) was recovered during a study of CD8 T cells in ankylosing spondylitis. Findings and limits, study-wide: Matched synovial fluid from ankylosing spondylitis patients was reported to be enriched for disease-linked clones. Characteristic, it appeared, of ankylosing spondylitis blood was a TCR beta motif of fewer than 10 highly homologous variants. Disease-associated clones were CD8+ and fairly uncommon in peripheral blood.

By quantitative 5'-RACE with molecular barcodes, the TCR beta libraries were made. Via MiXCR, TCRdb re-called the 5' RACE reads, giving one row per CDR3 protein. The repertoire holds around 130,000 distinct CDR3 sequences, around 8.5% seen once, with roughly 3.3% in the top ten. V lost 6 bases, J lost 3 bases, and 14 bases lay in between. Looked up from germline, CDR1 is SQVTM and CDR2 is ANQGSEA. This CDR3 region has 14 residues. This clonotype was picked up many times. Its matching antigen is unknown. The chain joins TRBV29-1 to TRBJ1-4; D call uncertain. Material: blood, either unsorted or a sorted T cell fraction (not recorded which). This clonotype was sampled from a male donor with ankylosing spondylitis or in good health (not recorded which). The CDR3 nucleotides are TGCAGCGTCGCTGAGGCATCCTCTAATGAAAAACTGTTTTTT. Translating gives CSVAEASSNEKLFF.